Below are 8 T cell receptor beta chains sequenced from a single sample in a study of OX40 agonist ivuxolimab in advanced cancers. The data were produced by immunoSEQ multiplex PCR, yet TCRdb's version contains in-frame clones alone and is incomplete. The sample shows about 40,000 clones, 70% to 90% of them seen only once. The sequencing here drew on CD4+ or CD8+ T cells sorted from blood, taken in a trial of the OX40 agonist ivuxolimab. The receptors shown here come from an adult with an advanced solid tumor such as melanoma, head and neck, liver or kidney cancer.

The rearrangement links TRBV27 to TRBJ1-4; D gene uncertain. This CDR3 spans 13 amino acids. The V and J ends lost 1 base and 5 bases respectively, with 5 bases between them. The germline V gene has CDR1 MNHEY and CDR2 SMNVEV (reference sequence). The CDR3 protein is CASSLWSNEKLFF. For the CDR3, the DNA is TGTGCCAGCAGTTTATGGTCGAATGAAAAACTGTTTTTT.

The J gene is TRBJ2-7, the V gene TRBV28, with 12 bases lining up with TRBD2. The CDR3 runs to 17 residues. Germline lookup yields CDR1 MDHEN and CDR2 SYDVKM. Unmatched junction bases numbered 6, after V lost 3 bases and J lost 0 bases. The DNA of the CDR3 is TGTGCCAGCAGTTTGCAAGGACTAGCGGGAAGCTCCTACGAGCAGTACTTC. It yields the protein CASSLQGLAGSSYEQYF.

The gene calls are TRBV28 and TRBJ2-7, with 7 nucleotides matching TRBD1. Trimming took 10 bases from V and 2 from J; bases not matched to a gene: 8. Germline loops: CDR1 MDHEN, CDR2 SYDVKM. The CDR3 length is 13 residues. The CDR3 DNA is TGTGCCACCCGTGGGGACAGCACCTACGAGCAGTACTTC. It specifies CATRGDSTYEQYF. Drawing the rest from reference TRBV28 and TRBJ2-7, the complete variable domain is DVKVTQSSRYLVKRTGEKVFLECVQDMDHENMFWYRQDPGLGLRLIYFSYDVKMKEKGDIPEGYSVSREKKERFSLILESASTNQTSMYLCATRGDSTYEQYFGPGTRLTVT.

The V gene is TRBV28, the J gene TRBJ1-5, with D possibly being TRBD1 (5 bases). CDR1 is MDHEN, CDR2 SYDVKM, per germline. The V and J ends lost 3 bases and 7 bases respectively, with 13 bases between them. This CDR3 has 14 amino acids. CDR3 loop: CASSFESGWQPQHF. Here the CDR3 DNA reads TGTGCCAGCAGTTTCGAGTCAGGGTGGCAGCCCCAGCATTTT.

The CDR3 here is CASSLGDRGRPNYSYEQYF. The CDR3 DNA follows: TGCGCCAGCAGCTTGGGAGACAGGGGGCGACCCAACTACTCCTACGAGCAGTACTTC. The rearrangement links TRBV5-1 to TRBJ2-5; 10 bases fit TRBD1. The J call could be wrong; TRBJ2-7 is a better fit for the DNA end. This CDR3 has 19 amino acids. CDR1 is SGHRS and CDR2 is YFSETQ in the germline V gene.

The V and J genes are TRBV7-6 and TRBJ2-2, with D hard to call. The CDR3 covers 15 residues. V was trimmed by 4 bases and J by 2 bases, leaving 11 bases between them. The germline gives CDR1 SGHVS, CDR2 FNYEAQ. The CDR3 DNA sequence: TGTGCCAGCAGCTCCAGCTCCGGAAACACCGGGGAGCTGTTTTTT. Translated, it gives CASSSSSGNTGELFF.

The chain carries TRBV5-1 and TRBJ2-5; 8 nucleotides match TRBD1. Germline V gives CDR1 SGHRS, CDR2 YFSETQ. Germline trimming cut 5 bases from V and 7 bases from J; bases unmatched to any gene: 13. The CDR3 sequence is 15 residues long. The CDR3 sequence: CASRSIQWGTGTQYF. The CDR3 region has the DNA TGCGCCAGCAGGTCCATTCAATGGGGGACAGGGACCCAGTACTTC.

The chain carries TRBV6-1 and TRBJ1-2, with no clear D. Trimming took 3 bases from V and 5 from J, leaving 22 bases between them. Germline V CDR1 and CDR2: MNHNS, SASEGT. The CDR3 is 17 residues long. CDR3 sequence reads: CASSDTDLGKRIYGYTF. As DNA, the CDR3 is TGTGCCAGCAGTGACACGGACTTGGGGAAACGCATTTATGGCTACACCTTC.